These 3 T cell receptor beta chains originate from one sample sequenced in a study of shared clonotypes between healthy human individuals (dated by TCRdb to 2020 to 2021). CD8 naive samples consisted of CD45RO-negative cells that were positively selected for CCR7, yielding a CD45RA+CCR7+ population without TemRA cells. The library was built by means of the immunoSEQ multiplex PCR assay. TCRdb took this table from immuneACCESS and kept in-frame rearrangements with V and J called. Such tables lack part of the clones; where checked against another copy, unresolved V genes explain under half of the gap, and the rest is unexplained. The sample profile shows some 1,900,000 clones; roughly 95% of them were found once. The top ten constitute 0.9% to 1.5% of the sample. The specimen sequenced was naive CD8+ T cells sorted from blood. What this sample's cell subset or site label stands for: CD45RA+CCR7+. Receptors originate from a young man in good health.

The CDR3 nucleotides read TGTGCCAGCTCAGGGGGACAGGGACCCTACGAGCAGTACTTC. Translated: CASSGGQGPYEQYF. The chain combines TRBV18 with TRBJ2-7, with 9 nucleotides matching TRBD1. V lost 5 bases and J lost 2; bases outside the gene matches: 4. Germline V gives CDR1 KGHSH, CDR2 LQKENI. The CDR3 totals 14 residues.

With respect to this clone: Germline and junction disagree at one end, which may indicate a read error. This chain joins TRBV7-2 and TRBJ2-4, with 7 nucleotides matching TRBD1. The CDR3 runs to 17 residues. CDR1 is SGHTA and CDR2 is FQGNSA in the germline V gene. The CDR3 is CASSVADRERWENIQYF. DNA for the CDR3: TGTGCCAGCAGCGTAGCCGACAGGGAGAGGTGGGAAAACATTCAGTACTTC.

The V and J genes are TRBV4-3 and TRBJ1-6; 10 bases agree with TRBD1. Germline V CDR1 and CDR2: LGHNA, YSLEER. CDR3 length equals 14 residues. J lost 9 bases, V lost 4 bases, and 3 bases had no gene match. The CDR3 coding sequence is TGCGCCAGCAGCCCCGGGACAGGGGTTTCACCCCTCCACTTT. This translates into CASSPGTGVSPLHF.